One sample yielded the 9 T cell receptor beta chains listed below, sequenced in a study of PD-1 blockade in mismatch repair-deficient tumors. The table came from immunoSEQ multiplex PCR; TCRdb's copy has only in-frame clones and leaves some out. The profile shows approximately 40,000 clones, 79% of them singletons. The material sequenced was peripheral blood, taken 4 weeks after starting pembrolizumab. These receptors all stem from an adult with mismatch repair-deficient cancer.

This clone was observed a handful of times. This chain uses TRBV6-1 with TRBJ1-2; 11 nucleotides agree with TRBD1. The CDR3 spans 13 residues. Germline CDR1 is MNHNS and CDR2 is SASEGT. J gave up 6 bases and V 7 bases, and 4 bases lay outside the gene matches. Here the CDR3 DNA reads TGTGCCAGCAAGGTGGGACAGGGGGATGGCTACACCTTC. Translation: CASKVGQGDGYTF.

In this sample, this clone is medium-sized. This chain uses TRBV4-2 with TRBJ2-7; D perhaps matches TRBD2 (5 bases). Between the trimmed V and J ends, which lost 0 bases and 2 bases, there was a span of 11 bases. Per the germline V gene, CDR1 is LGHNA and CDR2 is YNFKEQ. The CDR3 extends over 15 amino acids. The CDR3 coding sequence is TGTGCCAGCAGCCAAGAAAACGTAGCGACCTACGAGCAGTACTTC. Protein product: CASSQENVATYEQYF.

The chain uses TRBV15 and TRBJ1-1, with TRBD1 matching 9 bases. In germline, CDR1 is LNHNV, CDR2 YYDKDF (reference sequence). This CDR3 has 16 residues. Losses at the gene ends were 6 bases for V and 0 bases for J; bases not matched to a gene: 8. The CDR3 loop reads CATRRTGEVMNTEAFF. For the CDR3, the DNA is TGTGCCACCAGAAGGACAGGGGAGGTCATGAACACTGAAGCTTTCTTT.

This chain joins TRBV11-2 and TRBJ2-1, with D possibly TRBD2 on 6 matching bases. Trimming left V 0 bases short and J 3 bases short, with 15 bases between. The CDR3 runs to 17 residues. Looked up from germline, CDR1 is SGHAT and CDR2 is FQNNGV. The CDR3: CASSLDKEGLYYNEQFF. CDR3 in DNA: TGTGCCAGCAGCTTAGATAAGGAGGGACTCTACTACAATGAGCAGTTCTTC.

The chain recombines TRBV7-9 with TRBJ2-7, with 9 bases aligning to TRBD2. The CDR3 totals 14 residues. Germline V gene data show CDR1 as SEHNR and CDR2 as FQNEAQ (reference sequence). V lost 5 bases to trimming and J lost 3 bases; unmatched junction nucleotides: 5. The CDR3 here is CASSPGLAFYEQYF. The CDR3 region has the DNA TGTGCCAGCAGCCCGGGACTAGCATTCTACGAGCAGTACTTC.

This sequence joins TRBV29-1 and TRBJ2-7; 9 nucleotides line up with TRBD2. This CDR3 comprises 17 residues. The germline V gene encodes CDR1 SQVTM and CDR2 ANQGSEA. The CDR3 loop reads CNQPGPWASGKSDEQYF. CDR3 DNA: TGCAACCAACCGGGACCGTGGGCTAGCGGGAAATCTGACGAGCAGTACTTC.

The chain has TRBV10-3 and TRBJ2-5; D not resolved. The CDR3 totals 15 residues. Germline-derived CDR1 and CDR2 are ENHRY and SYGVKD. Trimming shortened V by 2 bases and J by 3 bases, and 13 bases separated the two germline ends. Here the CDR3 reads CAISEGWLREETQYF. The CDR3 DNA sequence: TGTGCCATCAGTGAGGGTTGGCTGAGAGAAGAGACCCAGTACTTC.

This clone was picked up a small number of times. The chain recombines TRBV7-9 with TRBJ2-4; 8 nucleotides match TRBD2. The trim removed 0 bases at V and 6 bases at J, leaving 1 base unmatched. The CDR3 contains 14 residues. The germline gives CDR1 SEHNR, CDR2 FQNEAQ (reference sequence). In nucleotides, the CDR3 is TGTGCCAGCAGCTTAGCTCTAGCGGGAAACATTCAGTACTTC. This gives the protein CASSLALAGNIQYF. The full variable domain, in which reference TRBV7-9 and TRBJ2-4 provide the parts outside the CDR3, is DTGVSQNPRHKITKRGQNVTFRCDPISEHNRLYWYRQTLGQGPEFLTYFQNEAQLEKSRLLSDRFSAERPKGSFSTLEIQRTEQGDSAMYLCASSLALAGNIQYFGAGTRLSVL.

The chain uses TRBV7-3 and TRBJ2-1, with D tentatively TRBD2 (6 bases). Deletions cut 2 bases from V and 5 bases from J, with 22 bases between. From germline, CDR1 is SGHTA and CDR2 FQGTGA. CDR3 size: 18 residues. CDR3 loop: CASSLGSAGTRINNEQFF. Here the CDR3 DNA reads TGTGCCAGCAGCTTAGGGTCGGCGGGAACCCGGATAAACAATGAGCAGTTCTTC.